Shown below are 13 T cell receptor beta chains from a single sample sequenced in a study of early T cells in non-severe SARS-CoV-2 infection. TCRdb reanalysed the 5' RACE reads using MiXCR and keeps one entry per CDR3 protein. The table shows 50,000 or so distinct CDR3 sequences, with 14% to 15% occurring only once. The specimen was whole blood, collected at baseline. The receptors here all came from an adult who was a healthcare worker with PCR-confirmed SARS-CoV-2 infection or an uninfected control (not recorded which).

This clonotype was counted only a few times. The V gene is TRBV29-1, the J gene TRBJ2-1, with TRBD2 identical over 14 bases. The CDR3 loop spans 13 amino acids. With 8 bases clipped from V and 7 bases from J, the junction kept 4 bases outside the gene matches. CDR1 SQVTM and CDR2 ANQGSEA come from the germline V gene. The CDR3 DNA reads TGCAGCCTGGGGACTAGCGGGAGTAATGAGCAGTTCTTC. This translates into CSLGTSGSNEQFF.

This clonotype was seen more than once but under ten times. The rearrangement joins TRBV7-2 to TRBJ2-2; D remains ambiguous. The V gene's germline CDR1 is SGHTA and CDR2 FQGNSA. The CDR3 has 13 residues. V lost 5 bases and J 6 bases, leaving 10 bases between the germline ends. CDR3 amino acids: CASSPIEAGELFF. In DNA form, the CDR3 reads TGTGCCAGCAGCCCGATCGAGGCCGGGGAGCTGTTTTTT.

This clonotype was recorded many times. V usage is TRBV4-1 and J usage is TRBJ2-1; 14 positions match TRBD2. V was pared by 1 base and J by 4 bases, with 3 bases of the junction left unmatched. This CDR3 has 17 amino acids. The germline CDR1 and CDR2 sequences are MGHRA and YSYEKL. This CDR3 is CASSQAGLAGGYNEQFF. The CDR3 DNA follows: TGCGCCAGCAGCCAAGCTGGACTAGCGGGGGGTTACAATGAGCAGTTCTTC.

About this clonotype: A much bigger clone sits one base away, suggesting this may be a read error. This chain uses TRBV10-3 with TRBJ1-3, with unresolved D. This CDR3 contains 15 residues. Germline CDR1 reads ENHRY; CDR2 reads SYGVKD. Trimming left V 0 bases short and J 0 bases short, with 6 bases between. CDR3 protein: CAISESVASGNTIYF. The CDR3 region has the DNA TGTGCCATCAGTGAGTCTGTAGCCTCTGGAAACACCATATATTTT.

The chain combines TRBV6-5 with TRBJ2-1; 9 bases match TRBD1. V was clipped by 6 bases and J by 6 bases; unmatched bases: 6. The length of the CDR3 is 14 residues. CDR1 is MNHEY and CDR2 is SVGAGI in the germline V gene. In DNA, the CDR3 is TGTGCCAGCAGAAGACAGGGGGTCGTCAATGAGCAGTTCTTC. The encoded protein is CASRRQGVVNEQFF.

This clonotype turned up a few times. The rearrangement joins TRBV11-2 to TRBJ1-2, with D unresolved. Trimming stripped 0 bases from V and 10 bases from J, with 9 bases between. Germline-derived CDR1 and CDR2 are SGHAT and FQNNGV. There are 12 residues in the CDR3. The CDR3 DNA is TGTGCCAGCAGCTTAGAACTGGGAGACTACACCTTC. Translating gives CASSLELGDYTF. The complete variable domain, with remaining parts taken from reference TRBV11-2 and TRBJ1-2, reads EAGVAQSPRYKIIEKRQSVAFWCNPISGHATLYWYQQILGQGPKLLIQFQNNGVVDDSQLPKDRFSAERLKGVDSTLKIQPAKLEDSAVYLCASSLELGDYTFGSGTRLTVV.

This clonotype has more than one count but fewer than ten. The chain combines TRBV6-1 with TRBJ1-4, with 7 bases lining up with TRBD1. Germline lookup yields CDR1 MNHNS and CDR2 SASEGT. The CDR3 spans 14 residues. The V segment lost 4 bases and the J segment 8 bases; nucleotides outside the gene matches: 7. As DNA, the CDR3 is TGTGCCAGCAGTGGACAGGGAGACAAGGAAAAACTGTTTTTT. Its translation: CASSGQGDKEKLFF.

This clonotype occurred a few times. The chain is built from TRBV28 and TRBJ2-7; D may correspond to TRBD1 or TRBD2 (6 bases each). Germline V lookup: CDR1 MDHEN, CDR2 SYDVKM. The CDR3 covers 14 residues. The V end lost 5 bases, the J end lost 5 bases, and 16 bases lay between the germline ends. DNA for the CDR3: TGTGCCAGCAGTCGTACGGGGGCGGTAAACGAGCAGTACTTC. Translation gives CASSRTGAVNEQYF.

The V gene is TRBV2, the J gene TRBJ2-3; 8 nucleotides align to TRBD2. The ends lost 4 bases at V and 0 bases at J; junction bases unmatched: 0. Germline V gene data show CDR1 as SNHLY and CDR2 as FYNNEI. The CDR3 has 14 residues. CDR3 sequence: CASSGTSSTDTQYF. CDR3 in DNA: TGTGCCAGCAGTGGGACTAGCAGCACAGATACGCAGTATTTT.

This clonotype came up a few times. This chain uses TRBV3-1 with TRBJ1-6, with D hard to call. Germline CDR1 and CDR2: LGHDT and YNNKEL (reference sequence). Between the trimmed V and J ends, which lost 4 bases and 5 bases, there was a span of 9 bases. This CDR3 spans 14 amino acids. CDR3 nucleotide sequence: TGTGCCAGCAGCCGGTGGACTGATAATTCACCCCTCCACTTT. This gives the protein CASSRWTDNSPLHF.

This chain connects TRBV19 to TRBJ2-3; a weak D match, TRBD1 (6 bases). This CDR3 contains 14 residues. Germline loops: CDR1 LNHDA, CDR2 SQIVND (reference sequence). Trimming left V 7 bases short and J 6 bases short, with 17 bases between. In DNA, the CDR3 is TGTGCCAGTAATTTAGGACAGTCATTTGATACGCAGTATTTT. Translation: CASNLGQSFDTQYF.

The rearrangement joins TRBV29-1 to TRBJ2-5; the match to TRBD2 covers 11 bases. The J segment lost 4 bases and the V segment lost 5 bases, leaving 9 bases of the junction unmatched. Germline assignment: CDR1 SQVTM and CDR2 ANQGSEA. This CDR3 spans 15 amino acids. The CDR3 spells CSVTAGTSGGETQYF. The CDR3, as DNA: TGCAGCGTTACCGCCGGGACTAGCGGCGGAGAGACCCAGTACTTC.

V gene TRBV10-3 combines with J gene TRBJ1-5; the D gene is possibly TRBD1 (5 bases). The V end was cut by 3 bases, the J end by 3 bases, with 9 bases between. CDR1 and CDR2 from the germline V gene are ENHRY and SYGVKD. This CDR3 spans 14 amino acids. This CDR3 is CAISDRANNQPQHF. CDR3 nucleotides: TGTGCCATCAGTGACAGGGCGAACAATCAGCCCCAGCATTTT.